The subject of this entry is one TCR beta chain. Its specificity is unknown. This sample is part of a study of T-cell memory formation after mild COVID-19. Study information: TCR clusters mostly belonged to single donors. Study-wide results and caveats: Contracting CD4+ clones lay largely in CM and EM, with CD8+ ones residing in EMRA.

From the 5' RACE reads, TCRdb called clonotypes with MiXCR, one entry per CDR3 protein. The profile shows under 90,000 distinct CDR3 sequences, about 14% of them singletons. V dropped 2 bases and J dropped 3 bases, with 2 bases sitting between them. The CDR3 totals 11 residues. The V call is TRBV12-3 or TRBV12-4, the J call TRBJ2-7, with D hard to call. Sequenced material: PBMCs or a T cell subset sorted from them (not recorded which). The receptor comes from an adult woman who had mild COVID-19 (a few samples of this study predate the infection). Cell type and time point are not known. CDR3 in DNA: TGTGCCAGCAGTTTACTCTACGAGCAGTACTTC. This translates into CASSLLYEQYF.